Listed below are T cell receptor beta chains from one sample, sequenced in a study of CD8+ T cells in alopecia areata. Assay: immunoSEQ multiplex PCR; the TCRdb copy retains only in-frame clones and omits some. There are 75,000 to 100,000 clones in the sample; about 40% occur only once, and around 0.8% lies in the top ten. Sequenced sample: CD4+ T cells sorted from blood. These receptors all stem from a human donor with alopecia areata. Both conserved end residues are trimmed from each CDR3. Each record gives: J gene, V gene, CDR3 protein.

>TRBJ1-5|TRBV6-5
ASSRTDNQPQH
>TRBJ1-4|TRBV29-1
SVATGGWTGKLF
>TRBJ2-2|TRBV5-1
ASSLTTSGDTGELF
>TRBJ1-2|TRBV5-6
ASRGGIDSALGGYT
>TRBJ2-1|TRBV29-1
SVGYAGEQF
>TRBJ2-2|TRBV30
AWSSLAGRNTGELF
>TRBJ1-2|TRBV29-1
SAGQGNDYGYT
>TRBJ1-5|TRBV11-2
ASIQGGQPQH
>TRBJ2-3|TRBV5-1
ASRYTSGRTDTQY
>TRBJ2-5|TRBV29-1
SVDYDSLQETQY
>TRBJ2-1|TRBV27
ASSYSGNEQF
>TRBJ2-1|TRBV5-1
ASSPRDRVAEQF
>TRBJ1-3|TRBV5-1
ASSLAGDSGNTIY
>TRBJ2-6|TRBV4-3
ASSQDPQGSSGANVLT
>TRBJ2-5|TRBV29-1
SVARQGGETQY
>TRBJ1-2|TRBV6-6
ASSSSETAYGYT
>TRBJ2-1|TRBV29-1
SVLTGLNEQF
>TRBJ2-1|TRBV29-1
SVDAADNEQF
>TRBJ2-5|TRBV29-1
SVESNSQSETQY
>TRBJ2-1|TRBV29-1
SVGQPGRGANEQF
>TRBJ2-3|TRBV29-1
SVDPTGIADTQY
>TRBJ2-5|TRBV30
AWSGSVRETQY
>TRBJ1-2|TRBV28
ASYNNYGYT